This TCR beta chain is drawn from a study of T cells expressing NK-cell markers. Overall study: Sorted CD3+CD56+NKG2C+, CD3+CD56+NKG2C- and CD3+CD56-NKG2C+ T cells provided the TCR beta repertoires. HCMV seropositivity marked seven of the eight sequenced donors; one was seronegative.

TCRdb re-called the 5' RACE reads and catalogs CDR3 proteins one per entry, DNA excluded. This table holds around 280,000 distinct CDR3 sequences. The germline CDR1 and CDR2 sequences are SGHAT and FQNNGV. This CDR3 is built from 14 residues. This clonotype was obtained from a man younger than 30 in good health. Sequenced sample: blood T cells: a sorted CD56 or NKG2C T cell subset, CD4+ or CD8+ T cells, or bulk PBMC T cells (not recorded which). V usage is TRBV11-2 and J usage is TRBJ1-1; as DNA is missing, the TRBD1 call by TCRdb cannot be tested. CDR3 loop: CASIPSRVSTEAFF.